These 21 T cell receptor beta chains were all obtained from the same sample, sequenced in a study of T cells expressing NK-cell markers. TCRdb reprocessed the 5' RACE reads and reports one entry per CDR3 protein, with no DNA. This sample's table has about 190,000 distinct CDR3 sequences. Sequenced sample: blood T cells: a sorted CD56 or NKG2C T cell subset, CD4+ or CD8+ T cells, or bulk PBMC T cells (not recorded which). The receptors derive from a man between 18 and 69 years old in good health.

The CDR3 loop is CASSQDRTTSYEQYF. V gene TRBV4-1 combines with J gene TRBJ2-7; with no DNA, the TCRdb D assignment of TRBD1 cannot be verified. The CDR3 length is 15 residues. CDR1 MGHRA and CDR2 YSYEKL come from the germline V gene.

The chain couples TRBV7-8 to TRBJ1-4; TCRdb outputs TRBD1, but without DNA this stays unchecked. This CDR3 is 12 amino acids long. CDR1 and CDR2 (germline): SGHVS, FQNEAQ. The CDR3 is CASSLEDRVLIF.

This chain uses TRBV29-1 with TRBJ1-2; lacking DNA, the TRBD1 call made by TCRdb goes unchecked. The CDR3 totals 13 residues. CDR1 is SQVTM, CDR2 ANQGSEA, per germline. CDR3 sequence: CSARQGAHYGYTF.

The rearrangement joins TRBV12-3 or TRBV12-4 to TRBJ2-5; the TCRdb D gene call, TRBD1, has no DNA to confirm it. This CDR3 contains 16 residues. The chain's CDR3 is CASSSSGGAIQETQYF.

V is TRBV13 and J is TRBJ2-7; the TRBD1 assignment by TCRdb is unverifiable without DNA. CDR3 size: 15 residues. Looked up from germline, CDR1 is PRHDT and CDR2 is FYEKMQ (reference sequence). CDR3 sequence reads: CASSYTGQESNEQYF. Looking up the rest from reference TRBV13 and TRBJ2-7 gives the full variable domain: AAGVIQSPRHLIKEKRETATLKCYPIPRHDTVYWYQQGPGQDPQFLISFYEKMQSDKGSIPDRFSAQQFSDYHSELNMSSLELGDSALYFCASSYTGQESNEQYFGPGTRLTVT.

This chain connects TRBV5-5 to TRBJ2-1; there is no DNA to check the TCRdb D call of TRBD2. The CDR3 spans 12 residues. Germline CDR1 and CDR2: SGHKS and YYEKEE (reference sequence). This CDR3 reads CASSWSGGVAFF.

V is TRBV2 and J is TRBJ1-4. The CDR3 extends over 15 amino acids. Germline V CDR1 and CDR2: SNHLY, FYNNEI. The CDR3 here is CASSGRDLTNEKLFF.

The chain couples TRBV19 to TRBJ2-7; TCRdb's D gene call, TRBD1, goes unchecked for lack of DNA. The CDR3 has 16 residues. The V gene's germline CDR1 is LNHDA and CDR2 SQIVND (reference sequence). CDR3 in amino acids: CASRLRALTGGYEQYF. The variable domain in full, completed from reference TRBV19 and TRBJ2-7, reads DGGITQSPKYLFRKEGQNVTLSCEQNLNHDAMYWYRQDPGQGLRLIYYSQIVNDFQKGDIAEGYSVSREKKESFPLTVTSAQKNPTAFYLCASRLRALTGGYEQYFGPGTRLTVT.

V and J are TRBV7-8 and TRBJ2-3; TCRdb names TRBD2, which stays unverified in the absence of DNA. The CDR3 runs 17 residues. CDR1 and CDR2 (germline): SGHVS, FQNEAQ. The CDR3 spells CASSLQVAGEFTDTQYF.

The chain couples TRBV2 to TRBJ2-2; without DNA, the TCRdb call of TRBD1 cannot be checked. The CDR3 spans 17 residues. Germline loops: CDR1 SNHLY, CDR2 FYNNEI. CDR3 loop: CASSEPVNRASTGELFF.

V is TRBV27 and J is TRBJ2-7; with no DNA, the TCRdb D assignment of TRBD2 cannot be verified. The germline gives CDR1 MNHEY, CDR2 SMNVEV (reference sequence). The CDR3 extends over 14 amino acids. The CDR3 reads CALKRLAGSYEQYF.

The chain's CDR3 is CASSFFRDRRTDTQYF. The chain joins TRBV28 to TRBJ2-3; TCRdb calls TRBD1, which cannot be checked without DNA. Germline CDR1 is MDHEN and CDR2 is SYDVKM. The CDR3 totals 16 residues.

V and J are TRBV2 and TRBJ2-6; the TRBD1 assignment by TCRdb is unverifiable without DNA. This CDR3 spans 16 amino acids. The germline CDR1 and CDR2 sequences are SNHLY and FYNNEI. The CDR3 sequence: CATHLRQFSGANVLTF.

V gene TRBV18 combines with J gene TRBJ2-2; TCRdb returns TRBD1, unconfirmable since there is no DNA. The CDR3 spans 14 residues. From germline, CDR1 is KGHSH and CDR2 LQKENI. CDR3 loop: CASSPGAYTGELFF.

This chain joins TRBV12-3 or TRBV12-4 and TRBJ2-1; TCRdb picks TRBD2, but there is no DNA to check that call. The CDR3 is 16 residues long. The CDR3 protein is CASSFWRGETYNEQFF.

V and J are TRBV25-1 and TRBJ2-5; the TCRdb call, TRBD1, lacks DNA for checking. Germline-derived CDR1 and CDR2 are MGHDK and SYGVNS. This CDR3 region has 14 residues. The CDR3 spells CASAGTGRQETQYF.

The chain combines TRBV27 with TRBJ2-3. Germline V lookup: CDR1 MNHEY, CDR2 SMNVEV (reference sequence). The CDR3 covers 16 residues. CDR3 amino acids: CASSHNQVFNTDTQYF.

This chain uses TRBV20-1 with TRBJ2-7; TCRdb selects TRBD2, and the lack of DNA leaves this call unchecked. The CDR3 has 12 amino acids. CDR1 and CDR2 from the germline V gene are DFQATT and SNEGSKA (reference sequence). The CDR3 region is CSARDGGGEQYF.

The chain links TRBV30 to TRBJ1-2. This CDR3 contains 11 residues. Germline V lookup: CDR1 GTSNPN, CDR2 SVGIG (reference sequence). The CDR3 reads CAWSVDYGYTF.

V gene TRBV5-1 combines with J gene TRBJ2-5; TCRdb's D gene call, TRBD2, goes unchecked for lack of DNA. The CDR3 consists of 17 residues. Germline loops: CDR1 SGHRS, CDR2 YFSETQ. The CDR3 spells CASSLSFFERGVETQYF.

The chain carries TRBV2 and TRBJ2-1; the D gene TCRdb calls, TRBD2, cannot be checked with no DNA. The CDR3 has 14 residues. Germline V gives CDR1 SNHLY, CDR2 FYNNEI. CDR3 sequence: CASSVRGRYNEQFF.